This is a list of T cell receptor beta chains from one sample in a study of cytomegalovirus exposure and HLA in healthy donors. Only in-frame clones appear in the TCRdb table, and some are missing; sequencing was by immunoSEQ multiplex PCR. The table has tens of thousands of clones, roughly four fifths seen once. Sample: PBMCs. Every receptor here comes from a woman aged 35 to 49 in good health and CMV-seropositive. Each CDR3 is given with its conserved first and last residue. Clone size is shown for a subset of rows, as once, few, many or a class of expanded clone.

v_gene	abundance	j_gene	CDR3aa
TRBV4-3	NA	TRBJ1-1	CAGSRGGNTEAFF
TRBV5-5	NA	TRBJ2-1	CASHLGTGGRGFF
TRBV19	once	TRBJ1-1	CASSLHRENTEAFF
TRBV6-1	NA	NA	CASSETFQGYNYEQYF
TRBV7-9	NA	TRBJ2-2	CASSLSRGNTGELFF
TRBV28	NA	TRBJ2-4	CASNLGGGNIQYF
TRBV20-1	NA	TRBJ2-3	CSERKGDTQYF
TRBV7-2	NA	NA	CASSGTSGGYEQYF
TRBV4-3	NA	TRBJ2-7	CASSQAWGGMFEQYF
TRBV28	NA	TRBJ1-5	CASSVDSTLNQPQHF
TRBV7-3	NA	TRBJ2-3	CASSLAGGYSDTQYF
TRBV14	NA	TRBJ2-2	CASSRNLPGDGELFF
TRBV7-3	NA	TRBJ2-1	CASSLSPAATNEQFF
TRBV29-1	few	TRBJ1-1	CSVGWGGDTEAFF
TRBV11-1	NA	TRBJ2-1	CASSLEGQGINNEQFF
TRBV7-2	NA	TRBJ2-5	CASSPGQEREQYF
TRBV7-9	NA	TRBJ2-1	CASSLWGGTGVGNEQFF
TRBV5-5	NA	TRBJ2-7	CASSLEGGTGGIWLEQYF
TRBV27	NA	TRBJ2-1	CASSRTGIEFF
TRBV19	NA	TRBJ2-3	CASSKGGASGSFTQYF
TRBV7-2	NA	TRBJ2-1	CASSGGAREVYNEQFF
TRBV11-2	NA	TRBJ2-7	CASSLGTSGQGMDEQYF
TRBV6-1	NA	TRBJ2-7	CASSEGLDYEQYF
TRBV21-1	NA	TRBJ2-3	CASSKGEGTSGRESTDTQYF
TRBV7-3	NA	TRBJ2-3	CASSPFSGSTSTDTQYF
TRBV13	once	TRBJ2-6	CASSLYIRTSGRTGANVLTF
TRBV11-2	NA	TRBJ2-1	CASSRWTTEQFF
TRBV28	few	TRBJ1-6	CASSFGQTGTYSPLHF
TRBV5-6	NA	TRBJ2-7	CASQLGYYLYEQYF
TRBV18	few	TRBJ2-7	CASSPLVTGGLNEQYF
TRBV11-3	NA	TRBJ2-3	CASSDSWRDTQYF
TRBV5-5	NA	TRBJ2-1	CASSFGQGYEQFF
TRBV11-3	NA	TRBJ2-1	CASSLGLAHNEQFF
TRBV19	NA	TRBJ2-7	CASKPGQGGEQYF
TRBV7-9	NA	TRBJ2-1	CASSLEGNNEQFF
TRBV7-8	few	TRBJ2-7	CASSLVRAGGPSSYEQYF